This TCR beta chain was documented in a study of early T cells in non-severe SARS-CoV-2 infection. This clonotype turned up a few times. This CDR3 has 12 residues. V was clipped by 4 bases and J by 8 bases; unmatched bases: 6. CDR1 and CDR2 (germline): DFQATT, SNEGSKA (reference sequence). One entry per CDR3 protein, called by TCRdb with MiXCR from the 5' RACE reads. The data show over 90,000 distinct CDR3 sequences, roughly 14% seen once. The V and J genes are TRBV20-1 and TRBJ2-7; TRBD2 matches 9 bases. The sample consisted of whole blood. This TCR came from an adult who was a healthcare worker with PCR-confirmed SARS-CoV-2 infection or an uninfected control (not recorded which). The CDR3 spells CSATLAGTKQYF. The CDR3 DNA is TGCAGTGCTACTCTAGCGGGAACCAAGCAGTACTTC.